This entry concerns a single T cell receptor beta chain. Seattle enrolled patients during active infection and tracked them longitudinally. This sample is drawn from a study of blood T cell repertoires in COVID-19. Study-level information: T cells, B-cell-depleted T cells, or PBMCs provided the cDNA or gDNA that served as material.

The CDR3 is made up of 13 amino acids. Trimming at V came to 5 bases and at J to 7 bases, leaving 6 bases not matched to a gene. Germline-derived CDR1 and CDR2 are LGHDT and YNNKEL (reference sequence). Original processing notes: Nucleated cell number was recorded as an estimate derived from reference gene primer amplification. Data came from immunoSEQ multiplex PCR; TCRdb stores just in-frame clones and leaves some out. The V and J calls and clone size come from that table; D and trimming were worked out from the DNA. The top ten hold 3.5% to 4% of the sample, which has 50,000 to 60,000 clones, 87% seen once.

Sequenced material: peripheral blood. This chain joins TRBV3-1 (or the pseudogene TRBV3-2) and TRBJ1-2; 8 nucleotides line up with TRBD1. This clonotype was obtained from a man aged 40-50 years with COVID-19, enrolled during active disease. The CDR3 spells CASSSQGAPGYTF. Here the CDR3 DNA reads TGTGCCAGCAGCTCGCAGGGGGCGCCTGGCTACACCTTC.